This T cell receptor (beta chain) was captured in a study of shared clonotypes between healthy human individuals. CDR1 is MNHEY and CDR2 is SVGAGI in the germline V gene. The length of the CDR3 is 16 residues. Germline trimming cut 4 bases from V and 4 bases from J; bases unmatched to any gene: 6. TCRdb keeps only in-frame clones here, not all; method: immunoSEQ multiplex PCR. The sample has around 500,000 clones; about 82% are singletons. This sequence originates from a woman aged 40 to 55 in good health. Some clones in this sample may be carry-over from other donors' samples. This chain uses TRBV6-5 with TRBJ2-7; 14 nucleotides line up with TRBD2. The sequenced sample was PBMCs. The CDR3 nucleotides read TGTGCCAGCAGTTTGGGACTAGCGGGAGTCTCGTACGAGCAGTACTTC. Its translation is CASSLGLAGVSYEQYF.